This is a list of T cell receptor beta chains from one sample in a study of T cell responses to AZD1222 COVID-19 vaccine. Only in-frame clones appear in the TCRdb table, and some are missing; sequencing was by immunoSEQ multiplex PCR. The table shows 90,000 to 150,000 clones, with over 75% occurring only once. The sequences come from peripheral blood, collected on day 0 of AZD1222 vaccination. These TCRs come from an adult in good health. Each CDR3 is given with its conserved first and last residue. The D gene is left open where the match is weak. Clone size is not always given. Where it is, it says once, few, many or a class for expanded clones.

V: TRBV28; size: -; J: TRBJ1-2; D: -; CDR3: CASSLAVSYGYTF; DNA: TGTGCCAGCAGTTTAGCGGTCTCCTATGGCTACACCTTC
V: TRBV5-1; size: -; J: TRBJ1-1; D: -; CDR3: CASSLVHTTNTEAFF; DNA: TGCGCCAGCAGCTTGGTTCACACCACGAACACTGAAGCTTTCTTT
V: TRBV5-1; size: -; J: TRBJ2-7; D: -; CDR3: CASSLEQEYEQYF; DNA: TGCGCCAGCAGCTTGGAACAGGAGTACGAGCAGTACTTC
V: TRBV6-6; size: few; J: TRBJ1-3; D: -; CDR3: CASTPPGWGSGNTIYF; DNA: TGTGCCAGCACCCCCCCCGGGTGGGGCTCTGGAAACACCATATATTTT
V: TRBV19; size: -; J: TRBJ1-2; D: -; CDR3: CASSIRNRGNYGYTF; DNA: TGTGCCAGTAGTATTCGCAATCGCGGCAACTATGGCTACACCTTC
V: TRBV7-2; size: -; J: TRBJ1-4; D: -; CDR3: CASSITGLGEKLFF; DNA: TGTGCCAGCAGCATAACAGGGCTCGGGGAAAAACTGTTTTTT
V: TRBV2; size: -; J: TRBJ2-7; D: -; CDR3: CASSDSLGARRSSYEQYF; DNA: TGTGCCAGCAGTGATTCTCTGGGGGCCCGGCGAAGCTCCTACGAGCAGTACTTC
V: TRBV6-4; size: once; J: TRBJ1-1; D: -; CDR3: CASSDGANTEAFF; DNA: TGTGCCAGCAGTGACGGGGCAAACACTGAAGCTTTCTTT
V: TRBV20-1; size: few; J: TRBJ1-1; D: -; CDR3: CSARKNTEAFF; DNA: TGCAGTGCTAGAAAGAACACTGAAGCTTTCTTT
V: TRBV5-1; size: few; J: TRBJ2-1; D: TRBD2; CDR3: CASSGGGASNEQFF; DNA: TGCGCCAGCAGTGGCGGGGGGGCCTCAAATGAGCAGTTCTTC
V: TRBV2; size: -; J: TRBJ1-2; D: -; CDR3: CASSNSWDYGYTF; DNA: TGTGCCAGCTCTAACTCCTGGGACTATGGCTACACCTTC
V: TRBV21-1; size: -; J: TRBJ1-1; D: -; CDR3: CASRNRARTEAFF; DNA: TGTGCCAGCAGGAACCGGGCGCGAACTGAAGCTTTCTTT
V: TRBV19; size: once; J: TRBJ1-2; D: TRBD1; CDR3: CASTIARRQGGGYTF; DNA: TGTGCCAGTACCATAGCCCGGCGACAGGGCGGAGGCTACACCTTC
V: TRBV7-3; size: -; J: TRBJ1-3; D: -; CDR3: CASSLTSGSSGNTIYF; DNA: TGTGCCAGCAGCTTAACATCCGGCTCCTCTGGAAACACCATATATTTT
V: TRBV12-3/TRBV12-4; size: -; J: TRBJ1-2; D: TRBD1; CDR3: CASSYWTGDGYTF; DNA: TGTGCCAGCAGTTATTGGACAGGGGATGGCTACACCTTC
V: TRBV28; size: -; J: TRBJ1-2; D: -; CDR3: CASSFGSIYGYTF; DNA: TGTGCCAGCAGTTTCGGCAGTATCTATGGCTACACCTTC
V: TRBV7-8; size: -; J: TRBJ2-7; D: TRBD1; CDR3: CASNSPGGYEQYF; DNA: TGTGCCAGCAACTCCCCAGGGGGCTACGAGCAGTACTTC
V: TRBV6-2/TRBV6-3; size: -; J: TRBJ1-5; D: -; CDR3: CASSYSPRASNQPQHF; DNA: TGTGCCAGCAGTTACTCTCCCCGGGCGAGCAATCAGCCCCAGCATTTT
V: TRBV18; size: -; J: TRBJ1-3; D: TRBD1; CDR3: CASSSMAGGHRSGNTIYF; DNA: TGTGCCAGCTCATCGATGGCAGGGGGGCACCGCTCTGGAAACACCATATATTTT
V: TRBV12-3/TRBV12-4; size: -; J: TRBJ1-1; D: -; CDR3: CASSLGEGTEAFF; DNA: TGTGCCAGCAGTTTAGGGGAAGGGACTGAAGCTTTCTTT
V: TRBV7-2; size: -; J: TRBJ1-2; D: -; CDR3: CASSLVGAGGYTF; DNA: TGTGCCAGCAGCTTAGTGGGGGCCGGTGGCTACACCTTC
V: TRBV10-3; size: few; J: TRBJ1-2; D: -; CDR3: CAIRGAVSGGYTF; DNA: TGTGCCATCCGGGGGGCAGTTTCGGGTGGCTACACCTTC
V: TRBV4-2; size: -; J: TRBJ1-6; D: TRBD1; CDR3: CASSQRQGGHNSPLHF; DNA: TGTGCCAGCAGCCAGAGGCAGGGGGGGCATAATTCACCCCTCCACTTT
V: TRBV5-4; size: -; J: TRBJ2-7; D: TRBD1; CDR3: CASSRGTGGGYYEQYF; DNA: TGTGCCAGCAGCCGGGGGACAGGGGGAGGTTACTACGAGCAGTACTTC
V: TRBV7-2; size: once; J: TRBJ1-6; D: -; CDR3: CASSLTTANSPLHF; DNA: TGTGCCAGCAGCTTAACGACAGCGAATTCACCCCTCCACTTT
V: TRBV29-1; size: -; J: TRBJ2-3; D: -; CDR3: CSVEGTGDTQYF; DNA: TGCAGCGTTGAAGGCACCGGAGATACGCAGTATTTT
V: TRBV3-1/TRBV3-2; size: -; J: TRBJ1-6; D: TRBD1; CDR3: CASSQRTGINSPLHF; DNA: TGTGCCAGCAGCCAGAGGACAGGGATTAATTCACCCCTCCACTTT
V: TRBV11-2; size: -; J: TRBJ1-1; D: -; CDR3: CASSLNSPTEAFF; DNA: TGTGCCAGCAGCCTAAACAGCCCGACTGAAGCTTTCTTT
V: TRBV4-3; size: -; J: TRBJ1-2; D: -; CDR3: CASSQGRNALDGYTF; DNA: TGCGCCAGCAGCCAAGGTCGGAACGCTTTGGATGGCTACACCTTC
V: TRBV10-3; size: -; J: TRBJ1-2; D: TRBD1; CDR3: CAITGQGYNYGYTF; DNA: TGTGCCATCACCGGACAGGGTTATAACTATGGCTACACCTTC
V: TRBV19; size: -; J: TRBJ1-2; D: -; CDR3: CASSTSPYGYTF; DNA: TGTGCCAGTAGTACGTCACCCTATGGCTACACCTTC
V: TRBV12-3/TRBV12-4; size: -; J: TRBJ2-5; D: TRBD1; CDR3: CASLDRDQETQYF; DNA: TGTGCCAGCCTGGACAGGGACCAAGAGACCCAGTACTTC
V: TRBV19; size: -; J: TRBJ1-1; D: -; CDR3: CASSNPSRKILTEAFF; DNA: TGTGCCAGTAGTAACCCTTCTCGGAAGATCCTCACTGAAGCTTTCTTT
V: TRBV19; size: -; J: TRBJ1-3; D: -; CDR3: CASAGLTSYSGNTIYF; DNA: TGTGCCAGTGCGGGACTGACTTCTTACTCTGGAAACACCATATATTTT
V: TRBV5-6; size: -; J: TRBJ1-6; D: TRBD1; CDR3: CASSLVRGTGFGNSPLHF; DNA: TGTGCCAGCAGCTTGGTAAGGGGGACAGGGTTTGGCAACTCACCCCTCCACTTT
V: TRBV7-2; size: -; J: TRBJ1-2; D: -; CDR3: CASSLYGNYGYTF; DNA: TGTGCCAGCAGCTTATACGGGAACTATGGCTACACCTTC
V: TRBV10-3; size: -; J: TRBJ2-7; D: -; CDR3: CAISGGGTGAYEQYF; DNA: TGTGCCATCAGTGGCGGGGGGACAGGCGCCTACGAGCAGTACTTC
V: TRBV27; size: -; J: TRBJ2-7; D: -; CDR3: CASSSLSSYEQYF; DNA: TGTGCCAGCAGTTCCTTAAGCTCCTACGAGCAGTACTTC
V: TRBV6-1; size: -; J: TRBJ1-1; D: -; CDR3: CASSEVAGNTEAFF; DNA: TGTGCCAGCAGTGAAGTAGCAGGGAACACTGAAGCTTTCTTT
V: TRBV7-9; size: -; J: TRBJ1-4; D: TRBD1; CDR3: CASSLTRSGTDRGEKLFF; DNA: TGTGCCAGCAGCTTAACTCGATCAGGGACAGACCGGGGTGAAAAACTGTTTTTT
V: TRBV5-1; size: once; J: TRBJ2-3; D: TRBD2; CDR3: CASSLAKTSGATDTQYF; DNA: TGCGCCAGCAGCTTGGCCAAGACTAGCGGGGCCACAGATACGCAGTATTTT
V: TRBV12-3/TRBV12-4; size: -; J: TRBJ2-7; D: TRBD1; CDR3: CASSLGGTGATFF; DNA: TGTGCCAGCAGTTTGGGGGGGACAGGGGCGACATTCTTC
V: TRBV2; size: once; J: TRBJ2-2; D: TRBD2; CDR3: CASRDPGRGVSGELFF; DNA: TGTGCCAGCAGGGACCCCGGGCGGGGGGTCTCTGGGGAGCTGTTTTTT
V: TRBV6-2/TRBV6-3; size: -; J: TRBJ2-2; D: -; CDR3: CASSYRPRGTGELFF; DNA: TGTGCCAGCAGTTACCGGCCGAGGGGGACCGGGGAGCTGTTTTTT
V: TRBV13; size: -; J: TRBJ1-2; D: TRBD1; CDR3: CASSRSTGNDYGYTF; DNA: TGTGCCAGCAGCCGATCGACAGGGAACGACTACGGCTACACCTTC
V: TRBV6-4; size: once; J: TRBJ2-2; D: -; CDR3: CASSDSSKNTGELFF; DNA: TGTGCCAGCAGTGACTCGAGTAAGAACACCGGGGAGCTGTTTTTT
V: TRBV19; size: -; J: TRBJ2-3; D: -; CDR3: CASSSGDTDTQYF; DNA: TGTGCCAGTAGTAGCGGGGACACAGATACGCAGTATTTT
V: TRBV6-6; size: -; J: TRBJ1-1; D: -; CDR3: CASSYEGGGTEAFF; DNA: TGTGCCAGCAGTTACGAGGGGGGCGGCACTGAAGCTTTCTTT
V: TRBV3-1/TRBV3-2; size: -; J: TRBJ2-1; D: -; CDR3: CASSQDLGRSSYNEQFF; DNA: TGTGCCAGCAGCCAAGATCTCGGACGGAGCTCCTACAATGAGCAGTTCTTC
V: TRBV7-2; size: -; J: TRBJ2-7; D: TRBD1; CDR3: CASSRTGAYEQYF; DNA: TGTGCCAGCAGCCGGACAGGGGCCTACGAGCAGTACTTC
V: TRBV10-3; size: -; J: TRBJ2-3; D: -; CDR3: CAISQGDTQYF; DNA: TGTGCCATCAGCCAAGGCGATACGCAGTATTTT
V: TRBV2; size: -; J: TRBJ1-4; D: TRBD1; CDR3: CASNGQGAGEKLFF; DNA: TGTGCCAGCAATGGACAGGGGGCAGGAGAAAAACTGTTTTTT
V: TRBV4-2; size: -; J: TRBJ1-4; D: TRBD1; CDR3: CASSQRTGGLNEKLFF; DNA: TGTGCCAGCAGCCAGAGGACAGGGGGGTTGAACGAAAAACTGTTTTTT
V: TRBV19; size: -; J: TRBJ2-2; D: -; CDR3: CASRTGTNTGELFF; DNA: TGTGCCAGCAGAACAGGGACCAACACCGGGGAGCTGTTTTTT
V: TRBV7-8; size: -; J: TRBJ1-1; D: TRBD1; CDR3: CASSTWGQAITEAFF; DNA: TGTGCCAGCAGCACTTGGGGACAGGCGATCACTGAAGCTTTCTTT